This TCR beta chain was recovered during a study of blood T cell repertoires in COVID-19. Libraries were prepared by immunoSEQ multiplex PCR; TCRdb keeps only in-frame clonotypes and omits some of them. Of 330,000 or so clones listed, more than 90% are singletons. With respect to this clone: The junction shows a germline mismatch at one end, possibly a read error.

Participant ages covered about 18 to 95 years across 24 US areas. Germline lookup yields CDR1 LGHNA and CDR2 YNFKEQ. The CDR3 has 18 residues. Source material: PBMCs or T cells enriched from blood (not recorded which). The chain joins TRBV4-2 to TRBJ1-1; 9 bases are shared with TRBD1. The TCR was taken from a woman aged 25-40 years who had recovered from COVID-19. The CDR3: CASTQRSVPGQGNTEAFF. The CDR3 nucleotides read TGTGCCAGCACCCAACGTTCTGTTCCGGGACAGGGTAACACTGAAGCTTTCTTT.